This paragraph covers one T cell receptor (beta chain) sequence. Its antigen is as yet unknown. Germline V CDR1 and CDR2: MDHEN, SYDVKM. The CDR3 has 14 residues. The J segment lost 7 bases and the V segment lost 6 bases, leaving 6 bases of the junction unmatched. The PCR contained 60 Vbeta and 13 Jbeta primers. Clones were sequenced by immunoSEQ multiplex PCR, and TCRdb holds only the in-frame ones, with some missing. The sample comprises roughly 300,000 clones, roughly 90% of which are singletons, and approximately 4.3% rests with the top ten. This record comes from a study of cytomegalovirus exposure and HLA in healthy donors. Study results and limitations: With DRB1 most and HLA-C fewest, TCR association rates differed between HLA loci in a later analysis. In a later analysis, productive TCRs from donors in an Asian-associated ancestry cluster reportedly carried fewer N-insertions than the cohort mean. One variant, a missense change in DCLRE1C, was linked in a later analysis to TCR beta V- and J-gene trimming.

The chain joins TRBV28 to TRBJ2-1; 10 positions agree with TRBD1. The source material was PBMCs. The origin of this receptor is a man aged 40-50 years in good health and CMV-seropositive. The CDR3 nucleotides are TGTGCCAGCAGGAGACAGGGGGCGGGAAATGAGCAGTTCTTC. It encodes CASRRQGAGNEQFF. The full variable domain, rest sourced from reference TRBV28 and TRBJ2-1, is DVKVTQSSRYLVKRTGEKVFLECVQDMDHENMFWYRQDPGLGLRLIYFSYDVKMKEKGDIPEGYSVSREKKERFSLILESASTNQTSMYLCASRRQGAGNEQFFGPGTRLTVL.